Shown below are 21 T cell receptor beta chains from a single sample sequenced in a study of Ad26.COV2.S vaccination and SARS-CoV-2 variants. Sequencing was performed with immunoSEQ multiplex PCR; in TCRdb, only in-frame clones are kept and a portion is missing. The table has about 390,000 clones, 70% to 90% seen once. Stated treatment: around 19 received Ad26.COV2.S at low or high dose, single or two shots; about five received placebo; per-sample allocation not given. Vaccine and placebo recipients were sampled on day 63 after the first injection. The input for sequencing was peripheral blood, taken in a trial of Ad26.COV2.S vaccine versus placebo. The receptors were gathered from a person between 18 and 65 years old who received the Ad26.COV2.S COVID-19 vaccine or a placebo.

V gene TRBV6-5 combines with J gene TRBJ1-1; no definite D call. Germline V lookup: CDR1 MNHEY, CDR2 SVGAGI. The CDR3 contains 12 residues. The ends were cut back, 9 bases at V and 12 bases at J, with 20 bases in the middle. The CDR3 region is CASYQRKQMTFF. In nucleotides, the CDR3 is TGTGCCAGTTATCAAAGGAAGCAAATGACTTTCTTT.

V and J are TRBV27 and TRBJ1-4; the D gene is possibly TRBD1 (6 bases). V was shortened by 6 bases and J by 6 bases, with 20 bases between the two germline ends. This CDR3 comprises 16 residues. The germline gives CDR1 MNHEY, CDR2 SMNVEV (reference sequence). DNA for the CDR3: TGTGCCAGCAGCCCATCTACTACAGGGTACGATGAAAAACTGTTTTTT. Amino acids: CASSPSTTGYDEKLFF.

The chain recombines TRBV12-3 or TRBV12-4 with TRBJ1-5, with D unclear. The CDR3 totals 13 residues. V was trimmed by 2 bases and J by 4 bases, leaving 6 bases between them. The CDR3, as DNA: TGTGCCAGCAGTTTAACGGGAAATCAGCCCCAGCATTTT. Residues: CASSLTGNQPQHF.

This clone was counted only a few times. The chain combines TRBV7-6 with TRBJ2-3; 9 bases fit TRBD2. Germline V gene data show CDR1 as SGHVS and CDR2 as FNYEAQ. Germline trimming cut 5 bases from V and 1 base from J; bases unmatched to any gene: 13. This CDR3 contains 18 residues. The CDR3 region is CASSTLPMSGGRTDTQYF. CDR3 nucleotides: TGTGCCAGCAGCACCCTGCCCATGAGCGGGGGGCGCACAGATACGCAGTATTTT.

V usage is TRBV18 and J usage is TRBJ2-3; D gene ambiguous. Germline V lookup: CDR1 KGHSH, CDR2 LQKENI. This CDR3 contains 14 residues. Trimming took 5 bases from V and 0 from J, leaving 9 bases between them. The CDR3 DNA is TGTGCCAGCTCAACTTTCGCTAGCACAGATACGCAGTATTTT. This encodes CASSTFASTDTQYF.

The chain uses TRBV11-2 and TRBJ2-1; D is ambiguous. Germline values: CDR1 SGHAT, CDR2 FQNNGV. Trimming shortened V by 7 bases and J by 9 bases, and 10 bases separated the two germline ends. This CDR3 comprises 11 residues. CDR3 sequence (DNA): TGTGCCAGCATCGCCCCTGGTGAGCAGTTCTTC. It is translated as CASIAPGEQFF.

The chain has TRBV6-1 and TRBJ2-7; D remains ambiguous. The V end was cut by 3 bases, the J end by 4 bases, with 7 bases between. The V gene's germline CDR1 is MNHNS and CDR2 SASEGT. This CDR3 contains 12 residues. The DNA for the CDR3 is TGTGCCAGCAGTGAGGCGGAGTACGAGCAGTACTTC. Amino acids: CASSEAEYEQYF.

This clone was detected only once. The chain recombines TRBV5-5 with TRBJ1-2; D uncertain. There are 13 residues in the CDR3. Germline lookup yields CDR1 SGHKS and CDR2 YYEKEE (reference sequence). V was shortened by 4 bases and J by 1 base, with 8 bases between the two germline ends. CDR3 residues: CASSPLNNYGYTF. The CDR3 bases are TGTGCCAGCAGCCCCCTAAATAACTATGGCTACACCTTC.

The CDR3 DNA follows: TGTGCCAGCAGTTACACCGTGGGGGGGGCCTACGAGCAGTACTTC. Amino acid sequence: CASSYTVGGAYEQYF. This chain uses TRBV6-6 with TRBJ2-7; the match to TRBD2 covers 7 bases. The CDR3 loop spans 15 amino acids. The trim removed 2 bases at V and 2 bases at J, leaving 6 bases unmatched. Looked up from germline, CDR1 is MNHNY and CDR2 is SVGAGI (reference sequence).

Points on this clone: Other DNA variants within this sample encode the same CDR3. The gene calls are TRBV5-4 and TRBJ2-7; 9 bases are a match to TRBD1. The length of the CDR3 is 14 residues. J was trimmed by 1 base and V by 2 bases; bases with no gene match: 1. The germline V gene has CDR1 SGHNT and CDR2 YYREEE (reference sequence). The CDR3: CASSLQGASYEQYF. CDR3 DNA sequence: TGTGCCAGCAGCTTACAGGGGGCTTCCTACGAGCAGTACTTC.

J is TRBJ2-2 and V is TRBV5-1; TRBD2 agrees at 8 bases. V gave up 7 bases and J gave up 3 bases; unmatched junction bases: 5. Germline CDR1 reads SGHRS; CDR2 reads YFSETQ. CDR3 length: 14 residues. The CDR3 loop is CASHPGGDTGELFF. The CDR3 coding sequence is TGCGCCAGCCATCCGGGGGGGGACACCGGGGAGCTGTTTTTT.

V is TRBV2 and J is TRBJ2-7, with D tentatively TRBD1 (5 bases). Trimming shortened V by 3 bases and J by 2 bases, and 14 bases separated the two germline ends. The CDR3 consists of 15 residues. Germline CDR1 is SNHLY and CDR2 is FYNNEI. CDR3 bases: TGTGCCAGCAGTGATCGGCCAGGGCCAACCTACGAGCAGTACTTC. This codes for CASSDRPGPTYEQYF.

This chain uses TRBV30 with TRBJ1-1; no clear D. This CDR3 comprises 11 residues. Trimming removed 0 bases at V and 7 bases at J, with 6 bases between. Germline V lookup: CDR1 GTSNPN, CDR2 SVGIG (reference sequence). DNA for the CDR3: TGTGCCTGGAGTGTGGAGAATGAAGCTTTCTTT. This sequence encodes CAWSVENEAFF. Supplemented by reference TRBV30 and TRBJ1-1, the full variable domain reads SQTIHQWPATLVQPVGSPLSLECTVEGTSNPNLYWYRQAAGRGLQLLFYSVGIGQISSEVPQNLSASRPQDRQFILSSKKLLLSDSGFYLCAWSVENEAFFGQGTRLTVV.

The chain carries TRBV4-1 and TRBJ2-1; perhaps TRBD2 as D (5 bases). CDR3 length equals 14 residues. Germline assignment: CDR1 MGHRA and CDR2 YSYEKL. V gave up 1 base and J gave up 9 bases, with 13 bases separating them. The CDR3 loop reads CASSQGLLRGEQFF. The DNA of the CDR3 is TGCGCCAGCAGCCAAGGGCTACTCCGGGGTGAGCAGTTCTTC.

This clone was counted only a few times. The V call is TRBV6-5, the J call TRBJ1-2, with a possible D match to TRBD1 (6 bases). V lost 5 bases and J lost 8, with 18 bases in between. Germline CDR1 is MNHEY and CDR2 is SVGAGI. The CDR3 sequence is 14 residues long. The CDR3 DNA reads as TGTGCCAGCAGTAGCCTTGCAGGGGCGGAAGGCTACACCTTC. It specifies CASSSLAGAEGYTF.

The chain joins TRBV7-2 to TRBJ2-7; tentatively, D is TRBD1 (6 bases). Deletions cut 1 base from V and 1 base from J, with 11 bases between. Germline CDR1 is SGHTA and CDR2 is FQGNSA. CDR3 length: 15 residues. In DNA, the CDR3 is TGTGCCAGCAGCTTAGACAGGGAAGCTTCCTACGAGCAGTACTTC. Amino acids: CASSLDREASYEQYF.

V usage is TRBV12-3 or TRBV12-4 and J usage is TRBJ1-1; TRBD1 aligns across 9 bases. The CDR3 covers 13 residues. The ends lost 6 bases at V and 5 bases at J; junction bases unmatched: 4. The chain's CDR3 is CASSDRGWTEAFF. For the CDR3, the DNA is TGTGCCAGCAGCGACAGGGGGTGGACTGAAGCTTTCTTT.

The rearrangement uses TRBV30 and TRBJ2-3, with D possibly matching TRBD2 (6 bases). V shed 2 bases and J shed 3 bases, with 21 bases lying between them. Per the germline V gene, CDR1 is GTSNPN and CDR2 is SVGIG (reference sequence). CDR3 size: 17 residues. In DNA form, the CDR3 reads TGTGCCTGGAGTCATGAGCCGGGACTGGGGCGGACAGATACGCAGTATTTT. Its protein is CAWSHEPGLGRTDTQYF. Based on the CDR3 plus reference TRBV30 and TRBJ2-3, the full variable domain is SQTIHQWPATLVQPVGSPLSLECTVEGTSNPNLYWYRQAAGRGLQLLFYSVGIGQISSEVPQNLSASRPQDRQFILSSKKLLLSDSGFYLCAWSHEPGLGRTDTQYFGPGTRLTVL.

Worth noting for this clone: The sample holds other DNA sequences that translate to the same CDR3. The chain couples TRBV18 to TRBJ1-2; the match to TRBD1 covers 9 bases. CDR3 length: 14 residues. Germline CDR1 and CDR2: KGHSH and LQKENI. Trimming cost V 3 bases and J 2 bases; bases outside gene matches: 1. CDR3 bases: TGTGCCAGCTCACCCGGGACAGGGAACTATGGCTACACCTTC. It encodes CASSPGTGNYGYTF.

The chain uses TRBV7-2 and TRBJ2-7; 11 bases align to TRBD2. The V gene end was trimmed by 5 bases and the J gene end by 3 bases; junction bases not matched to a gene: 9. Germline V gives CDR1 SGHTA, CDR2 FQGNSA. This CDR3 spans 16 amino acids. The CDR3 loop reads CASSTYSSGGNYEQYF. For the CDR3, the DNA is TGTGCCAGCAGCACATACTCTAGCGGGGGGAACTACGAGCAGTACTTC. Based on the CDR3 plus reference TRBV7-2 and TRBJ2-7, the full variable domain is GAGVSQSPSNKVTEKGKDVELRCDPISGHTALYWYRQSLGQGLEFLIYFQGNSAPDKSGLPSDRFSAERTGGSVSTLTIQRTQQEDSAVYLCASSTYSSGGNYEQYFGPGTRLTVT.

This chain links TRBV10-3 with TRBJ1-1; no firm D call. The V gene's germline CDR1 is ENHRY and CDR2 SYGVKD. Trimming pared 6 bases from V and 4 bases from J, leaving 15 bases between. CDR3 size: 14 residues. CDR3 protein: CAISALEGGTEAFF. CDR3 nucleotides: TGTGCCATCAGCGCACTGGAGGGTGGCACTGAAGCTTTCTTT.